The 23 T cell receptor delta chains given below trace back to one sample, sequenced in a study of gamma-delta T cells after stem cell transplantation (dated by TCRdb to about 2016). The library relied on RT-PCR. TCRdb records Illumina MiSeq as the sequencer. For TCRdb, the public reads were processed anew by CATT, and duplicate DNA sequences were folded into one row. Across this sample there are fewer than 13,000 delta-chain clones, with about 1.2% seen only once. Around 10% of the sample belongs to the ten largest clones. The sample taken for sequencing was gamma-delta T cells. Receptors were obtained from a human donor. It is not recorded whose cells these are; they may come from a transplant donor.

Worth noting for this clone: This likely traces to a read error, being one base from a far larger clone. This specimen includes other DNA sequences encoding the same CDR3. The chain links TRDV2 to TRDJ1; D may be TRDD3 (6 bases). Germline V CDR1 and CDR2: GEAIGNYY, EKD. The CDR3 consists of 16 residues. The V gene lost 1 base and the J gene lost 0 bases, with 14 bases spanning the gap. CDR3 bases: TGTGCCTGTGACACTCTAACGAGGGGATACACCGATAAACTCATCTTT. This codes for CACDTLTRGYTDKLIF.

This clone was found a few times. Since a far larger clone is one base different, this is likely a read error. The same CDR3 arises from other DNA sequences in this sample as well. The chain combines TRDV2 with TRDJ1; TRDD3 matches at 7 bases. The CDR3 is made up of 15 amino acids. The germline V gene has CDR1 GEAIGNYY and CDR2 EKD. The CDR3 loop reads CACDTVGGRTDKLIF. CDR3 DNA sequence: TGCGCCTGTGACACCGTTGGGGGAAGAACCGATAAACTCATCTTT.

As to this clone: TCRdb has a much larger clone's protein, which differs at residue 8 from the translation of this DNA, likely because of a read error; what is shown is the protein translated from the DNA. The chain is built from TRDV2 and TRDJ3, with D perhaps matching TRDD3 (5 bases). The CDR3 consists of 19 residues. Germline CDR1 and CDR2: GEAIGNYY and EKD. Trimming removed 0 bases at V and 0 bases at J, with 14 bases between. This chain's CDR3 is CACDTGAEGSSWDTRQMFF. The CDR3 nucleotides are TGTGCCTGTGACACCGGTGCTGAGGGGAGCTCCTGGGACACCCGACAGATGTTTTTC.

This chain connects TRDV2 to TRDJ1, with 10 nucleotides matching TRDD3. The germline gives CDR1 GEAIGNYY, CDR2 EKD. Germline trimming cut 5 bases from V and 0 bases from J; bases unmatched to any gene: 8. The CDR3 has 16 amino acids. The CDR3 loop is CACAALTGGYTDKLIF. The CDR3 DNA follows: TGTGCCTGTGCCGCTCTCACTGGGGGATACACCGATAAACTCATCTTT.

This clone has more than one count but fewer than ten. J is TRDJ1 and V is TRDV2, with 8 bases lining up with TRDD3. With V trimmed by 5 bases and J by 1 base, 8 bases remained unmatched. Per germline, CDR1 GEAIGNYY and CDR2 EKD. This CDR3 spans 15 amino acids. CDR3 in amino acids: CACVALGAPTDKLIF. CDR3 sequence (DNA): TGTGCCTGTGTCGCACTGGGGGCCCCCACCGATAAACTCATCTTT.

On this clone itself: One base separates it from a far larger clone, so it is likely a read error. Distinct nucleotide sequences in the sample also encode this CDR3. The genes are TRDV2 and TRDJ1; the match to TRDD2 covers 7 bases. CDR1 GEAIGNYY and CDR2 EKD come from the germline V gene. CDR3 length: 20 amino acids. Trimming at V came to 0 bases and at J to 0 bases, leaving 18 bases not matched to a gene. The CDR3 DNA follows: TGTGCCTGTGACACCGTTCCTACTCTGGGAGATAGGAGGAACACCGATAAACTCATCTTT. This sequence encodes CACDTVPTLGDRRNTDKLIF.

This clone was counted only a few times. A read error may be the cause here, since a much bigger clone is one base away. This chain links TRDV2 with TRDJ3, with 11 bases aligning to TRDD3. Germline V gives CDR1 GEAIGNYY, CDR2 EKD. The CDR3 length is 21 residues. The CDR3 here is CACGTGGGYDQSSWDTRQMFF. The DNA of the CDR3 is TGTGCCTGTGGCACCGGTGGGGGATACGACCAAAGCTCCTGGGACACCCGACAGATGTTTTTC.

This clone was counted many times. The chain uses TRDV2 and TRDJ3, with 12 bases identical to TRDD3. The V gene's germline CDR1 is GEAIGNYY and CDR2 EKD. V trimming: 0 bases; J trimming: 2 bases; junction bases outside the gene matches: 4. The CDR3 runs 19 residues. This chain's CDR3 is CACDTAGGYATWDTRQMFF. CDR3 nucleotides: TGTGCCTGTGACACCGCTGGGGGATACGCCACCTGGGACACCCGACAGATGTTTTTC.

For this clone: It may be a read error: a sequence one base away is much more abundant. J is TRDJ1 and V is TRDV2; D not resolved. The V end was cut by 1 base, the J end by 2 bases, with 16 bases between. The germline gives CDR1 GEAIGNYY, CDR2 EKD. This CDR3 is 16 amino acids long. CDR3 sequence: CACDTFISAPTDKLIF. CDR3 sequence (DNA): TGTGCCTGTGACACGTTCATTTCAGCCCCGACCGATAAACTCATCTTT.

In this sample, this clone turned up a few times. A clone one base away is much larger, so this may be a read error. V gene TRDV2 combines with J gene TRDJ1, with a possible D match to TRDD3 (7 bases). Germline loops: CDR1 GEAIGNYY, CDR2 EKD. Trimming cost V 0 bases and J 1 base, with 23 bases left between them. CDR3 length equals 19 residues. CDR3 protein: CACDTAGPLPPGGTDKLIF. The CDR3 DNA follows: TGTGCCTGTGACACCGCGGGGCCGCTTCCTCCTGGGGGCACCGATAAACTCATCTTT.

In regard to this clone: This DNA's translation and the protein TCRdb lists, from a much larger clone, do not match at residue 6, likely due to a read error; the protein shown is translated from the DNA. The chain employs TRDV2 and TRDJ1, with D hard to call. Germline CDR1 reads GEAIGNYY; CDR2 reads EKD. The V and J ends lost 1 base and 2 bases respectively, with 13 bases between them. The CDR3 is 15 amino acids. The CDR3 bases are TGTGCCTGTGACACGGTCCCGGGGCGGACCGATAAACTCATCTTT. It is translated as CACDTVPGRTDKLIF.

This clone came up many times. A far larger clone is off by one base, so a read error is likely. This specimen includes other DNA sequences encoding the same CDR3. The rearrangement links TRDV2 to TRDJ1, with 9 bases that match TRDD3. V shed 7 bases and J 0 bases; nucleotides not matched to a gene: 14. Germline V gene data show CDR1 as GEAIGNYY and CDR2 as EKD. CDR3 length: 17 residues. The CDR3 sequence is CACDLLLAGGYTDKLIF. In DNA form, the CDR3 reads TGTGCCTGCGATCTTCTACTGGCTGGGGGATACACCGATAAACTCATCTTT.

Note on this clone: This DNA's translation differs at residue 12 from TCRdb's protein, which comes from a much larger clone; a read error is likely, and the protein shown is translated from the DNA. The chain employs TRDV2 and TRDJ2, with 11 bases fitting TRDD3. V was clipped by 0 bases and J by 0 bases; unmatched bases: 11. The V gene's germline CDR1 is GEAIGNYY and CDR2 EKD. CDR3 length: 20 residues. The CDR3 DNA sequence: TGTGCCTGTGACACCGTTCGACTGGGGGATAGTGCGGCTTTGACAGCACAACTCTTCTTT. It encodes CACDTVRLGDSAALTAQLFF.

In its sample, this clone was seen a few times. TCRdb assigns this DNA the protein of a much larger clone, which departs from its translation at residue 8; this likely reflects a read error, and the protein shown comes from translating the DNA. CDR3 sequence (DNA): TGTGCCTGTGACACCGTCGGCAGTCCCCATTACACCGATAAACTCATCTTT. Translation gives CACDTVGSPHYTDKLIF. The J gene is TRDJ1, the V gene TRDV2; no definite D call. The CDR3 is 17 amino acids. Germline V lookup: CDR1 GEAIGNYY, CDR2 EKD. V was trimmed by 0 bases and J by 0 bases, leaving 16 bases between them.

As to this clone: The translation of this DNA and the TCRdb protein of a much larger clone differ at residue 6, probably owing to a read error; the protein shown here is translated from the DNA. Other DNA sequences in this sample translate to the same CDR3. The chain has TRDV2 and TRDJ4, with 8 nucleotides matching TRDD3. The CDR3 is 15 residues long. Germline CDR1 reads GEAIGNYY; CDR2 reads EKD. V was pared by 0 bases and J by 0 bases, with 5 bases of the junction left unmatched. CDR3 sequence (DNA): TGTGCCTGTGACACCGTGGGGGATGACACCAGACCCCTGATCTTT. It is translated as CACDTVGDDTRPLIF.

Of note for this clone: A read error likely explains why the TCRdb protein, taken from a much larger clone, differs from this DNA's translation at residue 10; the protein shown is translated from the DNA. The J gene is TRDJ1, the V gene TRDV2; D not certain. CDR1 is GEAIGNYY, CDR2 EKD, per germline. V was trimmed by 1 base and J by 3 bases, leaving 14 bases between them. CDR3 length: 15 residues. CDR3 amino acids: CACDTILRRADKLIF. CDR3 sequence (DNA): TGTGCCTGTGACACGATTTTAAGGAGGGCCGATAAACTCATCTTT.

This clone has just a few counts. A far larger clone is off by one base, so a read error is likely. Other DNA sequences in the same sample also yield this CDR3. The chain is built from TRDV2 and TRDJ1, with D uncertain. The germline V gene has CDR1 GEAIGNYY and CDR2 EKD. CDR3 length: 16 amino acids. CDR3 nucleotide sequence: TGTGCCTGCGACACCGTAGGAGTGACGGGCACCGATAAACTCATCTTT. Translated: CACDTVGVTGTDKLIF.

The chain employs TRDV2 and TRDJ2, with 10 bases fitting TRDD3. Germline CDR1 and CDR2: GEAIGNYY and EKD. The CDR3 is made up of 17 amino acids. Trimming took 4 bases from V and 4 from J; bases not matched to a gene: 11. The CDR3 spells CACDAVLGDGGTAQLFF. CDR3 bases: TGTGCCTGTGATGCGGTACTGGGGGATGGTGGGACAGCACAACTCTTCTTT.

Details on this clone: A read error is the likely source, as a far larger clone sits one nucleotide away. The sample has other DNA sequences that encode this CDR3 too. The chain has TRDV2 and TRDJ1; tentative D call: TRDD3 (6 bases). The CDR3 totals 18 residues. V gave up 3 bases and J gave up 0 bases, with 22 bases separating them. The germline V gene has CDR1 GEAIGNYY and CDR2 EKD. The CDR3 DNA is TGTGCCTGTGACTCCGTCGGTGGGGGGTACGGGTACACCGATAAACTCATCTTT. Translated, it gives CACDSVGGGYGYTDKLIF.

A word on this clone: This DNA translates differently at residue 15 from the TCRdb protein, which is that of a much larger clone; a read error is likely, and the protein shown is the DNA's own translation. The genes are TRDV2 and TRDJ1; 9 nucleotides line up with TRDD3. The V gene's germline CDR1 is GEAIGNYY and CDR2 EKD. The CDR3 runs 18 residues. The CDR3 sequence is CACDPTSSLLGDTDILIF. As DNA, the CDR3 is TGTGCCTGTGATCCAACTTCTTCATTACTGGGGGACACCGATATACTCATCTTT.

Details on this clone: It is likely a read error: a sequence one base away is far more abundant. This specimen includes other DNA sequences encoding the same CDR3. This chain uses TRDV2 with TRDJ1; D remains unclear. Germline values: CDR1 GEAIGNYY, CDR2 EKD. The CDR3 is 14 amino acids. CDR3 coding DNA: TGTGCCTGTGAACCCTTACTGAACGCCGATAAACTTATCTTT. Amino acid sequence: CACEPLLNADKLIF.

Many counts were recorded for this clone. The chain employs TRDV2 and TRDJ1, with 13 positions matching TRDD3. V was clipped by 3 bases and J by 2 bases; unmatched bases: 14. The germline gives CDR1 GEAIGNYY, CDR2 EKD. The CDR3 is 19 amino acids. Here the CDR3 reads CACDRLRTGGYGETDKLIF. CDR3 nucleotides: TGTGCCTGTGACCGACTCCGTACTGGGGGATACGGGGAAACCGATAAACTCATCTTT.

To note about this clone: Only one base separates this from a far larger clonotype, so it likely reflects a read error. Within the sample, other DNA sequences also encode this same CDR3. CDR3 protein: CACDTLLPRGMPTDKLIF. The CDR3 coding sequence is TGTGCCTGTGACACTCTCCTCCCTCGCGGGATGCCGACCGATAAACTCATCTTT. The V call is TRDV2, the J call TRDJ1, with D possibly matching TRDD3 (5 bases). V was pared by 1 base and J by 2 bases, with 22 bases between. The CDR3 extends over 18 amino acids. Germline CDR1 GEAIGNYY, CDR2 EKD.